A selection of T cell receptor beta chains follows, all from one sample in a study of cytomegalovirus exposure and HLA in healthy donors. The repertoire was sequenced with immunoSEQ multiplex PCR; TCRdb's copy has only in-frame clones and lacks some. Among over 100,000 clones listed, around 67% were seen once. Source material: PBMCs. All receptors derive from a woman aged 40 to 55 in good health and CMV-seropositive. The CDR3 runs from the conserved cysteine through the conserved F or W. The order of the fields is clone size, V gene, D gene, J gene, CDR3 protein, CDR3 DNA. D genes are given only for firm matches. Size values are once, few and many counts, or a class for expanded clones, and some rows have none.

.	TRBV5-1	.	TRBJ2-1	CASSVDTKSYNEQFF	TGCGCCAGCAGCGTGGACACGAAGTCCTACAATGAGCAGTTCTTC
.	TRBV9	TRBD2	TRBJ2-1	CASSVGSGRFTEQFF	TGTGCCAGCAGCGTAGGGAGCGGGAGGTTTACTGAGCAGTTCTTC
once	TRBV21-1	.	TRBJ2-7	CASSNGTGVSYEQYF	TGTGCCAGCAGCAATGGGACAGGGGTCTCCTACGAGCAGTACTTC
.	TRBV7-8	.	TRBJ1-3	CASSFIAGNTIYF	TGTGCCAGCAGCTTCATTGCTGGAAACACCATATATTTT
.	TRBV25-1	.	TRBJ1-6	CASSESGASSYNSPLHF	TGTGCCAGCAGTGAAAGTGGGGCGAGCTCCTATAATTCACCCCTCCACTTT
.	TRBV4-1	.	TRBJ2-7	CASSLFLGSPPGEQYF	TGCGCCAGCAGCCTCTTCCTGGGTAGCCCTCCGGGCGAGCAGTACTTC
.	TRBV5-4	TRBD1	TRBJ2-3	CASSWGTGLGTDTQYF	TGTGCCAGCAGTTGGGGGACAGGACTGGGCACAGATACGCAGTATTTT
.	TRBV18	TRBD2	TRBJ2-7	CASSREGTYEQYF	TGTGCCAGCTCAAGGGAGGGAACCTACGAGCAGTACTTC
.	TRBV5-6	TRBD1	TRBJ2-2	CASSFSDRVNTGELFF	TGTGCCAGCAGCTTTTCGGACAGGGTGAACACCGGGGAGCTGTTTTTT
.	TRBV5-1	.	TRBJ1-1	CASSPPRGGTTEAFF	TGCGCCAGCAGCCCTCCTAGGGGGGGGACCACTGAAGCTTTCTTT
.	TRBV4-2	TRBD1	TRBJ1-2	CASSHPGQGSYGYTF	TGTGCCAGCAGCCATCCGGGACAGGGAAGTTATGGCTACACCTTC
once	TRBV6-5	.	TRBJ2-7	CASSASGLDPYEQYF	TGTGCCAGCAGCGCAAGCGGACTGGATCCCTACGAGCAGTACTTC
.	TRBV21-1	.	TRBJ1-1	CASSKAAGGVVAEAFF	TGTGCCAGCAGCAAAGCGGCAGGGGGCGTGGTGGCTGAAGCTTTCTTT
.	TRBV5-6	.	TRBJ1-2	CASSLAQGLGYTF	TGTGCCAGCAGCTTGGCGCAGGGTCTTGGCTACACCTTC
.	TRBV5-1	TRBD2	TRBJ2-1	CASSIYSGETYNEQFF	TGCGCCAGCAGCATTTATAGCGGGGAGACCTACAATGAGCAGTTCTTC
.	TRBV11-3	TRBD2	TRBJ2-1	CASSPRLAGYNEQFF	TGTGCCAGCAGCCCGCGACTAGCGGGGTACAATGAGCAGTTCTTC
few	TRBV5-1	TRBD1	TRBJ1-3	CASRRDSPSSGNTIYF	TGCGCCAGCAGAAGGGACAGTCCAAGCTCTGGAAACACCATATATTTT
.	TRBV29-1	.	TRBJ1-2	CSVTRRGYGYTF	TGCAGCGTTACTCGGAGAGGCTATGGCTACACCTTC
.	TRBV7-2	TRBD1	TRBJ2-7	CASSLSRDRKYF	TGTGCCAGCAGCTTAAGTAGGGACAGGAAGTACTTC
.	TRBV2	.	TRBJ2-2	CASSAGTSTGELFF	TGTGCCAGCAGTGCCGGGACTTCAACCGGGGAGCTGTTTTTT
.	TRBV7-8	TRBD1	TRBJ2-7	CASSLGQGAYEQYF	TGTGCCAGCAGCTTAGGACAGGGGGCCTACGAGCAGTACTTC
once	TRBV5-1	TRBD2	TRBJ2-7	CASSFSGRASYEQYF	TGCGCCAGCAGCTTTAGCGGGAGGGCCTCCTACGAGCAGTACTTC
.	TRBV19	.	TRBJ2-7	CASSRDTGYEQYF	TGTGCCAGTAGTAGGGACACGGGTTACGAGCAGTACTTC
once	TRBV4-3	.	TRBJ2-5	CASSQESEETQYF	TGCGCCAGCAGCCAAGAATCGGAAGAGACCCAGTACTTC
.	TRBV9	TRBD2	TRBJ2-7	CASSVRAGAYEQYF	TGTGCCAGCAGCGTGAGAGCGGGGGCCTACGAGCAGTACTTC
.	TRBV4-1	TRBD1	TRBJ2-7	CASSQARTGIDEQYF	TGCGCCAGCAGCCAAGCCCGGACAGGGATCGACGAGCAGTACTTC
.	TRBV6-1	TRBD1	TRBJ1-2	CASSVDRGRDGYTF	TGTGCCAGCAGTGTCGACAGGGGCCGTGATGGCTACACCTTC
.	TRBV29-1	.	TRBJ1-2	CSAGQPDYGYTF	TGCAGCGCTGGGCAGCCCGACTATGGCTACACCTTC
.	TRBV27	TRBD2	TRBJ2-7	CASSELMRGGRGYEQYF	TGTGCCAGCAGTGAACTGATGCGGGGGGGCCGCGGCTACGAGCAGTACTTC
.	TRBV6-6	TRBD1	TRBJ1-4	CASSPGQRREKLFF	TGTGCCAGCTCACCGGGACAGAGGCGTGAAAAACTGTTTTTT
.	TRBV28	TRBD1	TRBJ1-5	CASSLITGDQPQHF	TGTGCCAGCAGTTTAATTACAGGGGATCAGCCCCAGCATTTT
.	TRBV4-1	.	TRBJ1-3	CASSQADTLSGNTIYF	TGCGCCAGCAGCCAGGCGGACACACTCTCTGGAAACACCATATATTTT
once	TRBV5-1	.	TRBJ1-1	CASSTRREGTEAFF	TGCGCCAGCAGCACCCGCAGGGAGGGGACTGAAGCTTTCTTT
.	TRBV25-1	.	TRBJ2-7	CASKSDTSYEQYF	TGTGCCAGCAAATCGGACACCTCCTACGAGCAGTACTTC
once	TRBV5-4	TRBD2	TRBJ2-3	CASSFTKLAGGGDTQYF	TGTGCCAGCAGCTTCACTAAATTAGCGGGAGGGGGAGATACGCAGTATTTT
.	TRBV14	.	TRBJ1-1	CASGGGENTEAFF	TGTGCCAGCGGCGGAGGGGAGAACACTGAAGCTTTCTTT
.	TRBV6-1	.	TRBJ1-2	CASSELSPQNRGYGYTF	TGTGCCAGCAGTGAACTGTCCCCGCAGAATAGGGGCTATGGCTACACCTTC
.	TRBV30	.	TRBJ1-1	CAWSGVSGWVEAFF	TGTGCCTGGAGCGGAGTCTCCGGGTGGGTTGAAGCTTTCTTT
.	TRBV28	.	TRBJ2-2	CASSLTGNTGELFF	TGTGCCAGCAGTTTGACAGGGAACACCGGGGAGCTGTTTTTT
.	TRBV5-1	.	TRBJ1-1	CASSLLLNTEAFF	TGCGCCAGCAGCTTGCTCTTGAACACTGAAGCTTTCTTT
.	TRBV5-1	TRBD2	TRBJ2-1	CASSRLAGASYNEQFF	TGCGCCAGCAGCCGACTAGCGGGAGCGTCCTACAATGAGCAGTTCTTC
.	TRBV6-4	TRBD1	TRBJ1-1	CASSDGTVNTEAFF	TGTGCCAGCAGTGACGGGACAGTGAACACTGAAGCTTTCTTT
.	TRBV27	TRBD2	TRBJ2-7	CASSPKTSGTSGYEQYF	TGTGCCAGCAGTCCGAAGACCTCCGGGACTAGCGGCTACGAGCAGTACTTC
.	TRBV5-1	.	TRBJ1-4	CASSPWTANNEKLFF	TGCGCCAGCAGCCCCTGGACAGCCAATAATGAAAAACTGTTTTTT
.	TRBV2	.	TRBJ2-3	CANGQLTDTQYF	TGTGCCAACGGACAGCTCACAGATACGCAGTATTTT
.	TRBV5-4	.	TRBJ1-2	CASSPVGVKGYTF	TGTGCCAGCAGCCCCGTAGGAGTTAAAGGCTACACCTTC
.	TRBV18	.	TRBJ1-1	CASSPSRANTEAFF	TGTGCCAGCTCACCTAGCAGGGCGAACACTGAAGCTTTCTTT